These T cell receptor beta chains were read from a single sample in a study of T cell changes during pregnancy in multiple sclerosis. The method was immunoSEQ multiplex PCR; TCRdb's version includes in-frame clones alone and lacks a portion of them. The sample gives roughly 84,000 clones, 85% to 95% of which show up once; approximately 1.3% is in the top ten. Here the sequenced sample was peripheral blood, taken in the third trimester of pregnancy. Every receptor here comes from a female donor in good health, enrolled as a control in a pregnancy study. The CDR3 runs from the conserved cysteine through the conserved F or W. A D gene is named only where the DNA matches it firmly. Rows give clone size only sometimes, using once, few, many, or a class for an expanded clone.

abundance: -
v_gene: TRBV5-1
j_gene: TRBJ2-7
d_gene: TRBD1
CDR3aa: CASSFVRGNEQYF
CDR3nt: TGCGCCAGCAGCTTTGTCAGGGGGAACGAGCAGTACTTC

abundance: -
v_gene: TRBV2
j_gene: TRBJ2-7
d_gene: TRBD2
CDR3aa: CASSRTSGSTYEQYF
CDR3nt: TGTGCCAGCAGTAGGACTAGCGGGAGCACCTACGAGCAGTACTTC

abundance: once
v_gene: TRBV5-1
j_gene: TRBJ1-2
d_gene: -
CDR3aa: CASRTVPDYYGYTF
CDR3nt: TGCGCCAGCAGGACAGTCCCGGATTACTATGGCTACACCTTC

abundance: -
v_gene: TRBV27
j_gene: TRBJ2-3
d_gene: -
CDR3aa: CASSSLVRGVEDTQYF
CDR3nt: TGTGCCAGCAGTTCATTGGTTAGAGGAGTTGAAGATACGCAGTATTTT

abundance: -
v_gene: TRBV7-6
j_gene: TRBJ2-7
d_gene: TRBD2
CDR3aa: CASSQHTSGPSGEQYF
CDR3nt: TGTGCCAGCAGCCAACATACTAGCGGGCCTTCGGGGGAGCAGTACTTC

abundance: -
v_gene: TRBV9
j_gene: TRBJ2-2
d_gene: -
CDR3aa: CASSVGTSNTGELFF
CDR3nt: TGTGCCAGCAGCGTCGGGACTTCGAACACCGGGGAGCTGTTTTTT

abundance: -
v_gene: TRBV7-2
j_gene: TRBJ2-4
d_gene: TRBD2
CDR3aa: CASSLEGLAGGLAKNIQYF
CDR3nt: TGTGCCAGCAGCTTAGAGGGACTAGCGGGGGGGCTAGCCAAAAACATTCAGTACTTC

abundance: -
v_gene: TRBV6-5
j_gene: TRBJ1-1
d_gene: -
CDR3aa: CASSYQLNTEAFF
CDR3nt: TGTGCCAGCAGTTACCAGTTAAACACTGAAGCTTTCTTT

abundance: -
v_gene: TRBV28
j_gene: TRBJ1-2
d_gene: TRBD1
CDR3aa: CASSSTGGWRYTF
CDR3nt: TGTGCCAGCAGTTCCACAGGGGGCTGGCGCTACACCTTC

abundance: -
v_gene: TRBV6-6
j_gene: TRBJ2-7
d_gene: TRBD2
CDR3aa: CASSPRFREGSYEQYF
CDR3nt: TGTGCCAGCAGTCCTCGATTTAGGGAGGGCTCCTACGAGCAGTACTTC

abundance: -
v_gene: TRBV6-5
j_gene: TRBJ2-5
d_gene: -
CDR3aa: CASSVSGETQYF
CDR3nt: TGTGCCAGCAGTGTCTCAGGGGAGACCCAGTACTTC

abundance: -
v_gene: TRBV5-1
j_gene: TRBJ2-2
d_gene: TRBD1
CDR3aa: CASSLWTGDTGELFF
CDR3nt: TGCGCCAGCAGCCTCTGGACAGGGGACACCGGGGAGCTGTTTTTT

abundance: -
v_gene: TRBV25-1
j_gene: TRBJ1-2
d_gene: -
CDR3aa: CASSENSFYGYTF
CDR3nt: TGTGCCAGCAGTGAGAACAGCTTCTATGGCTACACCTTC

abundance: -
v_gene: TRBV5-1
j_gene: TRBJ1-3
d_gene: TRBD1
CDR3aa: CASSPRQGSGNTIYF
CDR3nt: TGCGCCAGCAGCCCAAGACAGGGTTCTGGAAACACCATATATTTT

abundance: -
v_gene: TRBV27
j_gene: TRBJ2-3
d_gene: -
CDR3aa: CASSPLLGQGTDTQYF
CDR3nt: TGTGCCAGCAGTCCCCTACTAGGGCAGGGCACAGATACGCAGTATTTT

abundance: -
v_gene: TRBV28
j_gene: TRBJ2-7
d_gene: TRBD1
CDR3aa: CASSHYRTGYYEQYF
CDR3nt: TGTGCCAGCAGCCATTATAGGACAGGGTATTACGAGCAGTACTTC

abundance: -
v_gene: TRBV28
j_gene: TRBJ1-2
d_gene: TRBD1
CDR3aa: CASKKTGVDGYTF
CDR3nt: TGTGCCAGCAAAAAAACAGGGGTGGATGGCTACACCTTC

abundance: -
v_gene: TRBV7-8
j_gene: TRBJ2-2
d_gene: -
CDR3aa: CASSLVVARGTGELFF
CDR3nt: TGTGCCAGCAGCTTAGTCGTGGCGAGGGGGACCGGGGAGCTGTTTTTT

abundance: -
v_gene: TRBV5-6
j_gene: TRBJ2-4
d_gene: -
CDR3aa: CASSLGAGKNIQYF
CDR3nt: TGTGCCAGCAGCTTGGGGGCAGGGAAAAACATTCAGTACTTC

abundance: -
v_gene: TRBV7-2
j_gene: TRBJ1-5
d_gene: TRBD1
CDR3aa: CASSFWTGDQPQHF
CDR3nt: TGTGCCAGCAGCTTTTGGACAGGGGATCAGCCCCAGCATTTT

abundance: -
v_gene: TRBV5-1
j_gene: TRBJ2-3
d_gene: TRBD2
CDR3aa: CASSLIPGGTDTQYF
CDR3nt: TGCGCCAGCAGCTTGATACCGGGAGGAACAGATACGCAGTATTTT

abundance: -
v_gene: TRBV11-3
j_gene: TRBJ2-7
d_gene: TRBD1
CDR3aa: CASSSGQGATEQYF
CDR3nt: TGTGCCAGCAGCTCGGGACAGGGGGCGACCGAGCAGTACTTC

abundance: once
v_gene: TRBV19
j_gene: TRBJ2-1
d_gene: -
CDR3aa: CATRRRGSYNEQFF
CDR3nt: TGTGCCACCAGGAGGAGGGGCTCCTACAATGAGCAGTTCTTC

abundance: -
v_gene: TRBV2
j_gene: TRBJ2-7
d_gene: -
CDR3aa: CASSMGRTYEQYF
CDR3nt: TGTGCCAGCAGTATGGGGAGGACCTACGAGCAGTACTTC

abundance: -
v_gene: TRBV27
j_gene: TRBJ2-7
d_gene: TRBD1
CDR3aa: CASSYGQGAFEQYF
CDR3nt: TGTGCCAGCAGTTATGGCCAGGGGGCTTTCGAGCAGTACTTC

abundance: -
v_gene: TRBV12-1
j_gene: TRBJ1-1
d_gene: -
CDR3aa: CASRDDRDFTEAFF
CDR3nt: TGTGCCAGCAGGGATGACAGGGACTTCACTGAAGCTTTCTTT

abundance: -
v_gene: TRBV28
j_gene: TRBJ1-3
d_gene: -
CDR3aa: CASNRDTEGGNTIYF
CDR3nt: TGTGCCAGCAACCGGGACACCGAGGGTGGAAACACCATATATTTT

abundance: -
v_gene: TRBV18
j_gene: TRBJ2-2
d_gene: -
CDR3aa: CASSPRDMAGELFF
CDR3nt: TGTGCCAGCTCGCCGAGGGATATGGCCGGGGAGCTGTTTTTT

abundance: -
v_gene: TRBV28
j_gene: TRBJ2-7
d_gene: -
CDR3aa: CASRVSGSPYEQYF
CDR3nt: TGTGCCAGCAGGGTATCAGGCAGCCCTTACGAGCAGTACTTC

abundance: -
v_gene: TRBV5-4
j_gene: TRBJ2-3
d_gene: TRBD2
CDR3aa: CASSDAGANTDTQYF
CDR3nt: TGTGCCAGCAGCGATGCGGGAGCGAACACAGATACGCAGTATTTT

abundance: -
v_gene: TRBV14
j_gene: TRBJ2-5
d_gene: -
CDR3aa: CASSQGDFQETQYF
CDR3nt: TGTGCCAGCAGCCAAGGGGACTTCCAAGAGACCCAGTACTTC

abundance: once
v_gene: TRBV6-5
j_gene: TRBJ2-1
d_gene: TRBD2
CDR3aa: CASSYSSGTYNEQFF
CDR3nt: TGTGCCAGCAGTTACTCTAGCGGGACATACAATGAGCAGTTCTTC

abundance: -
v_gene: TRBV13
j_gene: TRBJ2-2
d_gene: TRBD2
CDR3aa: CASSLGLAGGTGELFF
CDR3nt: TGTGCCAGCAGCTTAGGTCTAGCGGGCGGCACCGGGGAGCTGTTTTTT

abundance: few
v_gene: TRBV10-3
j_gene: TRBJ2-2
d_gene: TRBD2
CDR3aa: CAISGGEGLEFF
CDR3nt: TGTGCCATCTCCGGAGGGGAGGGATTAGAGTTTTTT

abundance: -
v_gene: TRBV7-9
j_gene: TRBJ1-4
d_gene: -
CDR3aa: CASSLGGLLTNEKLFF
CDR3nt: TGTGCCAGCAGCTTAGGGGGCCTACTGACTAATGAAAAACTGTTTTTT

abundance: -
v_gene: TRBV6-6
j_gene: TRBJ1-5
d_gene: -
CDR3aa: CASSLTGINQPQHF
CDR3nt: TGTGCCAGCAGTCTCACAGGGATCAATCAGCCCCAGCATTTT

abundance: -
v_gene: TRBV2
j_gene: TRBJ2-3
d_gene: TRBD2
CDR3aa: CASSLLAGGRDTQYF
CDR3nt: TGTGCCAGCAGTTTACTAGCGGGAGGGAGGGATACGCAGTATTTT

abundance: -
v_gene: TRBV5-4
j_gene: TRBJ2-1
d_gene: TRBD2
CDR3aa: CASSLSSGRGKNEQFF
CDR3nt: TGTGCCAGCAGCTTGAGTAGCGGGAGGGGAAAAAATGAGCAGTTCTTC

abundance: -
v_gene: TRBV6-1
j_gene: TRBJ2-1
d_gene: -
CDR3aa: CASSETGSSYNEQFF
CDR3nt: TGTGCCAGCAGTGAGACAGGTAGCTCCTACAATGAGCAGTTCTTC

abundance: -
v_gene: TRBV25-1
j_gene: TRBJ2-7
d_gene: TRBD1
CDR3aa: CASSGARDSQYF
CDR3nt: TGTGCCAGCAGTGGGGCTCGGGACAGTCAGTACTTC

abundance: -
v_gene: TRBV4-1
j_gene: TRBJ2-7
d_gene: -
CDR3aa: CASSQEVSYEQYF
CDR3nt: TGCGCCAGCAGCCAAGAAGTCAGCTACGAGCAGTACTTC

abundance: -
v_gene: TRBV9
j_gene: TRBJ1-4
d_gene: -
CDR3aa: CASSASLGINEKLFF
CDR3nt: TGTGCCAGCAGCGCCTCACTCGGGATTAATGAAAAACTGTTTTTT

abundance: -
v_gene: TRBV7-9
j_gene: TRBJ1-2
d_gene: TRBD1
CDR3aa: CASSLEGQGAFGYTF
CDR3nt: TGTGCCAGCAGCTTAGAGGGACAGGGGGCCTTTGGCTACACCTTC

abundance: -
v_gene: TRBV27
j_gene: TRBJ1-5
d_gene: TRBD1
CDR3aa: CASSRQGYQPQHF
CDR3nt: TGTGCCAGCAGTCGACAGGGATATCAGCCCCAGCATTTT

abundance: -
v_gene: TRBV18
j_gene: TRBJ2-7
d_gene: -
CDR3aa: CASSPDIPYEQYF
CDR3nt: TGTGCCAGCTCACCGGACATTCCCTACGAGCAGTACTTC

abundance: -
v_gene: TRBV28
j_gene: TRBJ2-2
d_gene: TRBD1
CDR3aa: CASSLRQGVWAGELFF
CDR3nt: TGTGCCAGCAGTTTACGGCAGGGGGTATGGGCCGGGGAGCTGTTTTTT

abundance: once
v_gene: TRBV6-1
j_gene: TRBJ2-7
d_gene: TRBD1
CDR3aa: CASARDRGWYEQYF
CDR3nt: TGTGCCAGCGCCCGGGACAGGGGATGGTACGAGCAGTACTTC

abundance: -
v_gene: TRBV29-1
j_gene: TRBJ2-1
d_gene: TRBD2
CDR3aa: CSVEASGDNEQFF
CDR3nt: TGCAGCGTTGAGGCTAGCGGCGACAATGAGCAGTTCTTC

abundance: -
v_gene: TRBV9
j_gene: TRBJ1-1
d_gene: -
CDR3aa: CASSVGTGNTEAFF
CDR3nt: TGTGCCAGCAGCGTAGGAACAGGGAACACTGAAGCTTTCTTT

abundance: -
v_gene: TRBV18
j_gene: TRBJ2-7
d_gene: -
CDR3aa: CASSPDTVRGTF
CDR3nt: TGTGCCAGCTCACCAGACACGGTCCGGGGGACCTTC

abundance: -
v_gene: TRBV14
j_gene: TRBJ2-1
d_gene: -
CDR3aa: CASSQGRVARNEQFF
CDR3nt: TGTGCCAGCAGCCAAGGTCGAGTAGCCCGAAATGAGCAGTTCTTC

abundance: -
v_gene: TRBV19
j_gene: TRBJ1-2
d_gene: -
CDR3aa: CASSIAGSYGYTF
CDR3nt: TGTGCCAGTAGTATCGCAGGAAGCTATGGCTACACCTTC

abundance: -
v_gene: TRBV25-1
j_gene: TRBJ2-3
d_gene: -
CDR3aa: CASTAASTDTQYF
CDR3nt: TGTGCCAGCACAGCGGCTAGCACAGATACGCAGTATTTT

abundance: -
v_gene: TRBV19
j_gene: TRBJ1-2
d_gene: TRBD1
CDR3aa: CASSIDHRGSYGYTF
CDR3nt: TGTGCCAGTAGTATAGATCACAGGGGATCCTATGGCTACACCTTC

abundance: -
v_gene: TRBV7-9
j_gene: TRBJ2-2
d_gene: -
CDR3aa: CASSLVGLATNTGELFF
CDR3nt: TGTGCCAGCAGCTTAGTAGGGCTAGCGACGAACACCGGGGAGCTGTTTTTT

abundance: -
v_gene: TRBV5-6
j_gene: TRBJ2-7
d_gene: -
CDR3aa: CASTWSGFSYEQYF
CDR3nt: TGTGCCAGCACTTGGAGTGGGTTCTCCTACGAGCAGTACTTC

abundance: -
v_gene: TRBV27
j_gene: TRBJ2-7
d_gene: TRBD2
CDR3aa: CASRGGRGEQYF
CDR3nt: TGTGCCAGCCGGGGGGGCAGGGGCGAGCAGTACTTC

abundance: -
v_gene: TRBV28
j_gene: TRBJ1-1
d_gene: -
CDR3aa: CASSTGINTEAFF
CDR3nt: TGTGCCAGTTCGACAGGAATAAACACTGAAGCTTTCTTT